This is a list of T cell receptor beta chains from one sample in a study of blood T cell repertoires in COVID-19. The table came from immunoSEQ multiplex PCR; TCRdb's copy has only in-frame clones and leaves some out. The sample holds some 300,000 clones; around 88% are singletons and the top ten take approximately 6.6%. Sequenced sample: peripheral blood. Receptors originate from a woman aged 25 to 39 who had recovered from COVID-19. CDR3s include the opening cysteine and the closing phenylalanine or tryptophan. The D gene is left open where the match is weak. Size values are once, few and many counts, or a class for expanded clones, and some rows have none.

d_call	clone_size	v_call	j_call	cdr3_aa	cdr3_nt
-	-	TRBV27	TRBJ2-5	CASSPGTLQETQYF	TGTGCCAGCAGTCCTGGGACACTACAAGAGACCCAGTACTTC
-	-	TRBV6-5	TRBJ2-3	CASTPPSADTQYF	TGTGCCAGCACCCCCCCAAGCGCAGATACGCAGTATTTT
-	once	TRBV14	TRBJ2-1	CASSQDIWSSYNEQFF	TGTGCCAGCAGCCAAGATATCTGGAGCTCCTACAATGAGCAGTTCTTC
-	-	TRBV5-1	TRBJ2-7	CASSLRTDSYEQYF	TGCGCCAGCAGCCTAAGGACAGACTCCTACGAGCAGTACTTC
TRBD1	-	TRBV18	TRBJ2-5	CASSQGQGETQYF	TGTGCCAGCTCCCAGGGACAGGGTGAGACCCAGTACTTC
-	once	TRBV4-3	TRBJ2-7	CASSQDAWSYEQYF	TGCGCCAGCAGCCAAGACGCCTGGAGCTACGAGCAGTACTTC
-	few	TRBV14	TRBJ1-2	CASSLRNVRGYTF	TGTGCCAGCAGCCTCAGGAATGTACGTGGCTACACCTTC
TRBD1	-	TRBV5-1	TRBJ1-5	CASSLNRGQPQHF	TGCGCCAGCAGCTTAAACAGGGGTCAGCCCCAGCATTTT
-	-	TRBV7-8	TRBJ1-5	CASSLAGQPQHF	TGTGCCAGCAGCTTGGCGGGTCAGCCCCAGCATTTT
-	-	TRBV5-4	TRBJ1-2	CASSPDKNYGYTF	TGTGCCAGCAGCCCGGACAAGAACTATGGCTACACCTTC
-	-	TRBV28	TRBJ2-7	CASSLISWGAGNEQYF	TGTGCCAGCAGTTTAATTTCCTGGGGCGCCGGAAACGAGCAGTACTTC
-	-	TRBV7-3	TRBJ2-3	CASSLAPGISTDTQYF	TGTGCCAGCAGCTTAGCTCCGGGGATCAGCACAGATACGCAGTATTTT
-	-	TRBV28	TRBJ2-6	CASTFIGGAGANVLTF	TGTGCCAGCACCTTTATCGGTGGAGCTGGGGCCAACGTCCTGACTTTC
TRBD2	-	TRBV11-2	TRBJ2-1	CASSVYRGGLSYNEQFF	TGTGCCAGCAGTGTATACCGCGGGGGTCTGTCCTACAATGAGCAGTTCTTC
-	-	TRBV30	TRBJ1-1	CAWSVLVLGYTEAFF	TGTGCCTGGAGTGTACTAGTATTGGGCTACACTGAAGCTTTCTTT
-	-	TRBV28	TRBJ1-2	CATSVQSTFYGYTF	TGTGCCACCAGCGTACAGTCGACGTTTTATGGCTACACCTTC
-	-	TRBV5-1	TRBJ1-4	CASSLATGATNEKLFF	TGCGCCAGCAGCTTGGCAACAGGAGCAACTAATGAAAAACTGTTTTTT
TRBD1	-	TRBV5-4	TRBJ1-2	CASSTGQGAGGYTF	TGTGCCAGCAGCACGGGACAGGGGGCAGGAGGCTACACCTTC
-	-	TRBV2	TRBJ2-5	CASSGIGGETQYF	TGTGCCAGCAGTGGAATAGGGGGAGAGACCCAGTACTTC
TRBD1	-	TRBV6-5	TRBJ1-1	CASRTRRDSNTEAFF	TGTGCCAGCAGGACAAGAAGGGACAGTAACACTGAAGCTTTCTTT
TRBD2	-	TRBV3-1/TRBV3-2	TRBJ2-3	CASSHGSGVTDTQYF	TGTGCCAGCAGCCACGGTAGCGGGGTGACAGATACGCAGTATTTT
TRBD1	-	TRBV29-1	TRBJ1-1	CSVYTGGVQAFF	TGCAGCGTGTACACAGGGGGAGTGCAGGCTTTCTTT
TRBD1	-	TRBV6-5	TRBJ1-6	CASSQPGQYNSPLHF	TGTGCCAGCAGCCAACCGGGACAGTATAATTCACCCCTCCACTTT
TRBD1	once	TRBV18	TRBJ2-7	CASSPSGGKYEQYF	TGTGCCAGCTCCCCCTCAGGGGGCAAGTACGAGCAGTACTTC
TRBD1	few	TRBV7-2	TRBJ1-1	CASSSTGHMNTEAFF	TGTGCCAGCAGCTCGACAGGGCACATGAACACTGAAGCTTTCTTT
TRBD1	-	TRBV7-9	TRBJ1-4	CASSLGRDSRPTNEKLFF	TGTGCCAGCAGCTTAGGTCGGGACAGTAGACCAACTAATGAAAAACTGTTTTTT
TRBD1	-	TRBV7-9	TRBJ1-2	CASSLYGQGDYGYTF	TGTGCCAGCAGCTTATATGGACAGGGCGACTATGGCTACACCTTC
TRBD1	-	TRBV7-9	TRBJ1-4	CASSLETGGNEKLFF	TGTGCCAGCAGCTTAGAGACAGGGGGAAATGAAAAACTGTTTTTT
-	-	TRBV12-3/TRBV12-4	TRBJ2-7	CASRSKTGYEQYF	TGTGCCAGCAGAAGTAAGACAGGTTACGAGCAGTACTTC
-	-	TRBV20-1	TRBJ2-3	CSASRVRGGADTQYF	TGCAGTGCTAGTCGGGTCAGGGGTGGTGCAGATACGCAGTATTTT
TRBD1	few	TRBV11-2	TRBJ1-5	CASSPDRDQPQHF	TGTGCCAGCAGCCCTGACAGGGATCAGCCCCAGCATTTT
TRBD1	-	TRBV6-5	TRBJ1-1	CASSLVGQAAVAFF	TGTGCCAGCAGCCTAGTCGGACAGGCCGCCGTGGCTTTCTTT
TRBD2	-	TRBV5-1	TRBJ2-1	CASSIGLAGGLEQFF	TGCGCCAGCAGCATCGGACTAGCGGGGGGGCTTGAGCAGTTCTTC
-	-	TRBV2	TRBJ1-5	CASSVGRDQPQHF	TGTGCCAGCAGTGTAGGCAGGGATCAGCCCCAGCATTTT